This T cell receptor (beta chain) was obtained from a study of beta chain features in type 1 diabetes. Based on CD45RO/CCR7/CD25/CD127/CD95/CD27, CD4+ regulatory, stem cell-like memory, naive and central memory cells were sorted. In this sample, this clone turned up a few times. The antigen is undetermined. Expressed TCRB transcripts got sequenced, as all isolated RNA was reverse transcribed. This table comes from immunoSEQ multiplex PCR, and its TCRdb copy is limited to in-frame clones, with some not included. Among about 130,000 clones listed, 9.2% were seen once. Study-wide results and caveats: cDNA-based reads could over-represent cells with high TCR expression. A greater similarity of naive, central memory and Treg TCRB repertoires was seen among patients than among healthy donors.

The specimen sequenced was central memory CD4+ T cells from blood. The clonotype originates from a man in his late teens or twenties in good health.

The CDR3 is CASSEVEKTEAFF. CDR3 coding DNA: TGTGCCAGCAGTGAAGTGGAGAAGACTGAAGCTTTCTTT. J is TRBJ1-1 and V is TRBV6-1; D unclear. CDR3 length equals 13 residues. Germline CDR1 MNHNS, CDR2 SASEGT. V was cut by 1 base and J by 5 bases, with 8 bases left in between.